The TCR beta chain described here comes from a study of blood T cell repertoires in COVID-19. Libraries were prepared by immunoSEQ multiplex PCR; TCRdb keeps only in-frame clonotypes and omits some of them. The data show 90,000 or so clones, over 80% seen once. The sequence was collected from a man older than 75 with acute or convalescent COVID-19. Specimen: peripheral blood.

CDR3 protein: CASSLRTGKQETQYF. The CDR3 bases are TGTGCCAGCAGCCTAAGGACAGGGAAGCAAGAGACCCAGTACTTC. This chain connects TRBV7-2 to TRBJ2-5, with 8 nucleotides matching TRBD1. Germline V gene lookup returns CDR1 SGHTA and CDR2 FQGNSA. CDR3 size: 15 residues. V was clipped by 5 bases and J by 2 bases; unmatched bases: 7.